This T cell receptor beta chain was recovered during a study of OX40 agonist ivuxolimab in advanced cancers. Clones were sequenced by immunoSEQ multiplex PCR, and TCRdb holds only the in-frame ones, with some missing. The sample contains tens of thousands of clones, almost 85% of which appear only once. This clone has a single count. This sample comprised CD4+ or CD8+ T cells sorted from blood, obtained in a trial of the OX40 agonist ivuxolimab. This TCR was recovered from an adult with an advanced solid tumor such as melanoma, head and neck, liver or kidney cancer.

The CDR3 DNA is TGTGCCAGCAGCCCGCACTACGAGCAGTACTTC. Encoded protein: CASSPHYEQYF. This chain joins TRBV9 and TRBJ2-7; D is uncertain. The CDR3 is 11 amino acids. Trimming shortened V by 4 bases and J by 3 bases, and 5 bases separated the two germline ends. CDR1 and CDR2 (germline): SGDLS, YYNGEE.